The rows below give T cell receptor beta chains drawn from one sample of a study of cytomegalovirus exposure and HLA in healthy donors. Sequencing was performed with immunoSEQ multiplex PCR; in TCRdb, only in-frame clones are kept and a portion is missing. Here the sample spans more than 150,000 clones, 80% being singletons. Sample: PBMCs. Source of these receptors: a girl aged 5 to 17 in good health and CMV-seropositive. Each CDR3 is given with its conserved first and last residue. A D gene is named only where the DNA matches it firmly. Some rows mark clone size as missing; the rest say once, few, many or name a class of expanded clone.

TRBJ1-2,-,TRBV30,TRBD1,CAWRKLRDRPSLSTF,TGTGCCTGGAGAAAACTTCGGGACAGACCATCATTGAGCACCTTC
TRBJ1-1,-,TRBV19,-,CASIPSSGSEAFF,TGTGCCAGTATCCCATCGTCGGGGTCTGAAGCTTTCTTT
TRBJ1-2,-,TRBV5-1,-,CASRQGAATNYGYTF,TGCGCCAGCAGGCAAGGGGCAGCCACCAACTATGGCTACACCTTC
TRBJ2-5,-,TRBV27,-,CASSRNRQKETQYF,TGTGCCAGCAGTCGCAACCGACAGAAAGAGACCCAGTACTTC
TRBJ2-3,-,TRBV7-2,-,CASSLLDTQYF,TGTGCCAGCAGCTTACTAGATACGCAGTATTTT
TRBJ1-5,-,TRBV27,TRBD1,CASSIEGAGQPQHF,TGTGCCAGCAGTATCGAGGGGGCTGGTCAGCCCCAGCATTTT
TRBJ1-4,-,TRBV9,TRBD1,CASSVDRGQGEKLFF,TGTGCCAGCAGCGTAGACAGGGGGCAAGGTGAAAAACTGTTTTTT
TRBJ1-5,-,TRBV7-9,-,CASRAASTDTQHF,TGTGCCAGCAGGGCGGCTAGCACAGATACGCAGCATTTT
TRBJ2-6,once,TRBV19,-,CASSRSAGPAGANVLTF,TGTGCCAGTAGTCGGTCAGCGGGTCCCGCTGGGGCCAACGTCCTGACTTTC
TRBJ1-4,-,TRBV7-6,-,CASSLGDSHEKLFF,TGTGCCAGCAGCTTAGGCGACAGTCATGAAAAACTGTTTTTT
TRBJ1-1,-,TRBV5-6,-,CASSLVHSGGLNTEAFF,TGTGCCAGCAGCTTGGTTCACTCGGGGGGGCTGAACACTGAAGCTTTCTTT
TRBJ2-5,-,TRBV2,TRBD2,CASLLGTSGEETQYF,TGTGCCAGCTTACTAGGGACTAGCGGGGAAGAGACCCAGTACTTC
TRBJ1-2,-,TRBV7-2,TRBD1,CASSSTGGLGYGYTF,TGTGCCAGCAGTTCGACAGGGGGCTTGGGCTATGGCTACACCTTC
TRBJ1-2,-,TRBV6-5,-,CASSYSRGMGYTF,TGTGCCAGCAGTTACTCGAGAGGGATGGGCTACACCTTC
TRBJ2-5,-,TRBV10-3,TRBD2,CAISERAPGLAETQYF,TGTGCCATCAGTGAACGGGCCCCGGGACTAGCGGAGACCCAGTACTTC
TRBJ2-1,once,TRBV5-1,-,CASSPEGGALSSYNEQFF,TGCGCCAGCAGCCCCGAGGGCGGGGCCCTTAGCTCCTACAATGAGCAGTTCTTC
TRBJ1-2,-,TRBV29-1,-,CSVEDLPETPHNYGYTF,TGCAGCGTTGAAGATCTTCCGGAGACCCCCCATAACTATGGCTACACCTTC